This TCR beta chain was sequenced for a study of somatic mutations in cytotoxic T cells in rheumatoid arthritis. Notes on the study in general: Researchers did not know the antigen targets of the expanded CD8+ clones.

To note about this clone: Its target is not known.

Sequencing used immunoSEQ multiplex PCR; TCRdb keeps in-frame clones, though not all of them. The table has approximately 13,000 clones, 82% seen once. With V trimmed by 4 bases and J by 5 bases, 7 bases remained unmatched. Per the germline V gene, CDR1 is SGHTA and CDR2 is FQGNSA. The CDR3 extends over 14 amino acids. Once isolated by positive magnetic bead selection, the CD4+ and CD8+ cells had their purity checked by flow cytometry. Sequencing was done on a sample of CD8+ T cells sorted from blood. V is TRBV7-2 and J is TRBJ1-1, with 7 bases matching TRBD1. The sequence derives from an adult with rheumatoid arthritis. As DNA, the CDR3 is TGTGCCAGCAGCTCCTCGACAGGGTATACTGAAGCTTTCTTT. Amino acids: CASSSSTGYTEAFF.